The 14 T cell receptor beta chains listed next were all sequenced from one sample in a study of blood T cell repertoires in COVID-19. TCRdb's copy holds only in-frame clones and misses some; the assay was immunoSEQ multiplex PCR. The sample has about 260,000 clones, 85% to 90% seen once. Specimen: peripheral blood. Receptors were obtained from a middle-aged woman who had recovered from COVID-19.

The chain uses TRBV12-3 or TRBV12-4 and TRBJ2-7; TRBD1 aligns across 9 bases. V trimming: 5 bases; J trimming: 2 bases; junction bases outside the gene matches: 1. CDR3 size: 13 residues. Here the CDR3 DNA reads TGTGCCAGCAGTACAGGGGGCCCCTACGAGCAGTACTTC. This encodes CASSTGGPYEQYF.

This CDR3 is CAISETRGGLGSYEQYF. CDR3 nucleotides: TGTGCCATCAGTGAGACGCGGGGGGGGCTTGGATCCTACGAGCAGTACTTC. The V call is TRBV10-3, the J call TRBJ2-7; TRBD2 matches 9 bases. The ends lost 2 bases at V and 1 base at J; junction bases unmatched: 9. This CDR3 comprises 17 residues. CDR1 and CDR2 (germline): ENHRY, SYGVKD.

This chain connects TRBV9 to TRBJ2-1; D might be TRBD1 (6 bases). The CDR3 has 15 residues. The germline V gene encodes CDR1 SGDLS and CDR2 YYNGEE. V dropped 6 bases and J dropped 0 bases, with 13 bases sitting between them. The CDR3 DNA reads as TGTGCCAGCACCCTAGGGGGTAGCTCCTACAATGAGCAGTTCTTC. This encodes CASTLGGSSYNEQFF.

The V and J genes are TRBV5-1 and TRBJ2-7; maybe TRBD1 (5 bases). This CDR3 contains 15 residues. Germline CDR1 reads SGHRS; CDR2 reads YFSETQ. Trimming stripped 4 bases from V and 6 bases from J, with 20 bases between. CDR3 coding DNA: TGCGCCAGCAGCCACCAGGGTAATTCTATGCGCGAGCAGTACTTC. Its protein product is CASSHQGNSMREQYF.

This chain uses TRBV29-1 with TRBJ2-7, with TRBD2 as a possible D gene (5 bases). CDR1 is SQVTM, CDR2 ANQGSEA, per germline. This CDR3 is built from 14 residues. V was pared by 7 bases and J by 0 bases, with 16 bases between. CDR3: CSAQSGAGSYEQYF. In DNA form, the CDR3 reads TGCAGCGCCCAGAGCGGAGCTGGCTCCTACGAGCAGTACTTC.

Remarks on this clone: Other DNA sequences in this specimen translate into the identical CDR3. The genes are TRBV4-3 and TRBJ2-3; the D gene is possibly TRBD2 (5 bases). Germline values: CDR1 LGHNA, CDR2 YSLEER. Between the trimmed V and J ends, which lost 0 bases and 1 base, there was a span of 11 bases. This CDR3 comprises 16 residues. CDR3 sequence reads: CASSQDVAGGTDTQYF. The CDR3 DNA follows: TGCGCCAGCAGCCAAGATGTGGCGGGTGGCACAGATACGCAGTATTTT.

The chain employs TRBV5-1 and TRBJ2-2; D remains unclear. CDR3 length: 14 amino acids. The V gene lost 0 bases and the J gene lost 6 bases, with 9 bases spanning the gap. Germline assignment: CDR1 SGHRS and CDR2 YFSETQ. This CDR3 is CASSLAFGPGELFF. The CDR3 DNA reads TGCGCCAGCAGCTTGGCCTTTGGGCCCGGGGAGCTGTTTTTT.

J is TRBJ1-1 and V is TRBV6-2 or TRBV6-3; D is unclear. Trimming took off 4 bases at V and 1 base at J, with 10 bases between the two ends. This CDR3 comprises 14 residues. The V gene's germline CDR1 is MNHEY and CDR2 SVGEGT. The CDR3 here is CASSFYRQNTEAFF. In DNA form, the CDR3 reads TGTGCCAGCAGTTTCTACAGACAGAACACTGAAGCTTTCTTT.

The chain uses TRBV6-5 and TRBJ2-7, with D possibly matching TRBD2 (5 bases). CDR3 length: 14 amino acids. CDR1 is MNHEY and CDR2 is SVGAGI in the germline V gene. V gave up 8 bases and J gave up 5 bases, with 19 bases separating them. As DNA, the CDR3 is TGTGCCAGCTCCTCGACCGGGGTTTCGGACGAGCAGTACTTC. This translates into CASSSTGVSDEQYF.

This chain joins TRBV4-1 and TRBJ2-3, with 13 bases identical to TRBD2. This CDR3 is built from 18 residues. Germline V gene sequence: CDR1 MGHRA, CDR2 YSYEKL. With 4 bases clipped from V and 2 bases from J, the junction kept 9 bases outside the gene matches. The CDR3 spells CASSLRLAGGLFTDTQYF. The CDR3 coding sequence is TGCGCCAGCAGCCTCCGACTAGCGGGGGGACTTTTCACAGATACGCAGTATTTT.

The rearrangement joins TRBV19 to TRBJ2-7; a weak D match, TRBD1 (6 bases). With 3 bases removed from V and 2 bases from J, the gap between germline ends came to 14 bases. The CDR3 spans 15 residues. The germline V gene has CDR1 LNHDA and CDR2 SQIVND (reference sequence). CDR3 in DNA: TGTGCCAGTAGTATTCGTCACAGGGAAGCCTACGAGCAGTACTTC. This translates into CASSIRHREAYEQYF. The complete variable domain, with remaining parts taken from reference TRBV19 and TRBJ2-7, reads DGGITQSPKYLFRKEGQNVTLSCEQNLNHDAMYWYRQDPGQGLRLIYYSQIVNDFQKGDIAEGYSVSREKKESFPLTVTSAQKNPTAFYLCASSIRHREAYEQYFGPGTRLTVT.

This clone has a handful of counts. The rearrangement uses TRBV6-2 or TRBV6-3 and TRBJ1-2; TRBD1 is a possible D gene (6 bases). The CDR3 runs to 13 residues. Germline V gene lookup returns CDR1 MNHEY and CDR2 SVGEGT. Trimming removed 1 base at V and 8 bases at J, with 11 bases between. The CDR3 nucleotides read TGTGCCAGCAGTTACTGGGGACAAGCAGGCTACACCTTC. This translates into CASSYWGQAGYTF.

This clone was detected once. This chain links TRBV19 with TRBJ1-1; D uncertain. V dropped 2 bases and J dropped 5 bases, with 18 bases sitting between them. Per germline, CDR1 LNHDA and CDR2 SQIVND (reference sequence). The CDR3 extends over 16 amino acids. This CDR3 is CASSIQLRSLPTEAFF. Here the CDR3 DNA reads TGTGCCAGTAGTATACAACTCCGGTCCTTACCTACTGAAGCTTTCTTT.

The V and J genes are TRBV19 and TRBJ2-2; possibly TRBD1 for D (6 bases). The V end lost 0 bases, the J end lost 6 bases, and 14 bases lay between the germline ends. Germline V gene data show CDR1 as LNHDA and CDR2 as SQIVND (reference sequence). This CDR3 comprises 16 residues. DNA for the CDR3: TGTGCCAGTAGTATAGAAGGGGGTCCCCAACCCGGGGAGCTGTTTTTT. Amino acid sequence: CASSIEGGPQPGELFF.